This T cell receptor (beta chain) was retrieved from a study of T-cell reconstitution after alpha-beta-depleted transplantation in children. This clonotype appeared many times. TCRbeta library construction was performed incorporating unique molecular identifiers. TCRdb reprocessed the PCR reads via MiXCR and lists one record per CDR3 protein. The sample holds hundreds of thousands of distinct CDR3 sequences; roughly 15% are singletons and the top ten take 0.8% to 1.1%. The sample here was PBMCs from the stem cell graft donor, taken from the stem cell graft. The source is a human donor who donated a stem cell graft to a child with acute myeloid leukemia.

DNA of the CDR3: TGTGCCAGCAAAGCGGGGGGGCGTGGAGATACGCAGTATTTT. Amino acids: CASKAGGRGDTQYF. The chain links TRBV6-4 to TRBJ2-3; 10 nucleotides match TRBD2. Trimming cost V 7 bases and J 5 bases; bases outside gene matches: 6. CDR3 length: 14 amino acids. Per germline, CDR1 MRHNA and CDR2 SNTAGT.